These 2 T cell receptor beta chains were sequenced from one sample in a study of shared clonotypes between healthy human individuals. TCRdb's table, derived via immunoSEQ multiplex PCR, lists solely in-frame clones and lacks some. The repertoire includes about 1.5 million clones, 95% to 99% of them detected once, and approximately 0.45% sits in the top ten. The sample was naive CD4+ T cells sorted from blood. Sample subset: CD45RA+ positively selected. All receptors derive from a man aged 30 to 45 in good health.

This chain uses TRBV6-5 with TRBJ2-1, with D hard to call. Germline values: CDR1 MNHEY, CDR2 SVGAGI. The length of the CDR3 is 13 residues. Between the trimmed V and J ends, which lost 6 bases and 2 bases, there was a span of 8 bases. The CDR3 loop reads CASSLRAYNEQFF. DNA for the CDR3: TGTGCCAGCAGCCTACGAGCCTACAATGAGCAGTTCTTC.

The rearrangement uses TRBV5-1 and TRBJ2-1, with D unresolved. With 4 bases removed from V and 8 bases from J, the gap between germline ends came to 10 bases. The V gene's germline CDR1 is SGHRS and CDR2 YFSETQ. CDR3 size: 12 residues. The CDR3 sequence is CASSGSRDEQFF. CDR3 bases: TGCGCCAGCAGCGGATCTAGGGATGAGCAGTTCTTC.